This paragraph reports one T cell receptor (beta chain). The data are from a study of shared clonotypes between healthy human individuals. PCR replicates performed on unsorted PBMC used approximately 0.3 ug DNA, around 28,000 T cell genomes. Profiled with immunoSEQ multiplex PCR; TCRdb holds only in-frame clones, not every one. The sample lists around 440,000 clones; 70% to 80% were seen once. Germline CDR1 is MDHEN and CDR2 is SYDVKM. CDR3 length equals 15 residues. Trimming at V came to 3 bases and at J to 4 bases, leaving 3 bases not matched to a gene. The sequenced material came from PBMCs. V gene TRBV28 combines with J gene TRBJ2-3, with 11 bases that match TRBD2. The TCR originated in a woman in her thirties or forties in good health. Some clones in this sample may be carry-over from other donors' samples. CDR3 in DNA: TGTGCCAGCAGTTTGGGACTAGCGGAACCAGATACGCAGTATTTT. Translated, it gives CASSLGLAEPDTQYF.